These T cell receptor beta chains were read from a single sample in a study of cytomegalovirus exposure and HLA in healthy donors. The protocol was immunoSEQ multiplex PCR, while the TCRdb copy is restricted to in-frame clones and leaves out a portion. There are roughly 120,000 clones in the sample, with roughly 1% held by the top ten. Sample: PBMCs. The origin of the receptors is a man aged 18-30 years in good health and CMV-seronegative. CDR3s leave out the opening cysteine and the closing phenylalanine or tryptophan. The order of the fields is V gene, CDR3 protein.

TRBV9 | ASSVGTGAGNTIY
TRBV29-1 | SVVGRGGTGELF
TRBV25-1 | ASSPSPLTSGSNQPQH
TRBV10-3 | AISDQDRGESQPQH
TRBV27 | ASSLTGANYNEQF
TRBV29-1 | SVPSGPGQGRYT
TRBV5-1 | ASSGIEGAANEKLF
TRBV6-5 | ASSLGGAGGNTIY
TRBV6-1 | ASPGPANYGYT
TRBV6-5 | ASSRIDRNYGYT
TRBV6-5 | ASSHRDRDRYGYT
TRBV7-9 | ASSGERGSSYNEQF
TRBV18 | ASTGDRSSYEQY
TRBV5-4 | ASSSILDRGRESQY
TRBV5-5 | ASSLDGKNYEQY
TRBV25-1 | ASSVGSSGAPQETQY
TRBV6-5 | ASSYQGVNTEAF
TRBV19 | ASSARDRGFNEQY
TRBV15 | ATSEWGPGIYEQY
TRBV6-1 | ASSEAEDRYYGYT
TRBV23-1 | ASSRAEIAGISWYRPINEAF
TRBV19 | ASTPGGSAQPQH
TRBV30 | AWSVRGGKQGIQY
TRBV11-2 | ASSRGTSSDTQY
TRBV28 | ASSFSQGGRTEAF